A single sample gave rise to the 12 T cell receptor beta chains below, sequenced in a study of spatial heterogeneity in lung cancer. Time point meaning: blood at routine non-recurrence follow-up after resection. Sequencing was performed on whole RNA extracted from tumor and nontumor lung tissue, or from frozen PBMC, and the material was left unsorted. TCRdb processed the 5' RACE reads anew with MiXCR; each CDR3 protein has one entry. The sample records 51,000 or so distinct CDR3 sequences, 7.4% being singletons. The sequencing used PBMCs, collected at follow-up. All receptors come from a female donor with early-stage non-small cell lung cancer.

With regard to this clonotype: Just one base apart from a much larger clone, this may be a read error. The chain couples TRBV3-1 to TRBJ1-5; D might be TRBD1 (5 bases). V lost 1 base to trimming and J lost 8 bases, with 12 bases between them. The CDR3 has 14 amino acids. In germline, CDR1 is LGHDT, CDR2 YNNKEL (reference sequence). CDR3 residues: CASSQAREGKPQHF. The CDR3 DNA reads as TGTGCCAGCAGCCAAGCCAGGGAAGGCAAGCCCCAGCATTTT.

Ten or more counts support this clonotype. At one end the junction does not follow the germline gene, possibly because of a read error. The CDR3 nucleotides are TGTGCCAGCAGGAAGAACGGCCAAGGGACCCAGTACTTC. Translated, it gives CASRKNGQGTQYF. V is TRBV2 and J is TRBJ2-5; no firm D call. This CDR3 has 13 residues. The germline V gene has CDR1 SNHLY and CDR2 FYNNEI.

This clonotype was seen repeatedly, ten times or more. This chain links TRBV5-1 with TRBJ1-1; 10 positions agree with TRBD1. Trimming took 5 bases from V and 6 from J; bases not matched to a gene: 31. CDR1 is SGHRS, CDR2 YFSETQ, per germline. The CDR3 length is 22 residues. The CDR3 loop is CASRPSLLEPNRDRGRSAEAFF. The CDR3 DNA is TGCGCCAGCAGACCGTCCCTCTTGGAGCCTAACCGGGACAGGGGCCGTTCCGCTGAAGCTTTCTTT.

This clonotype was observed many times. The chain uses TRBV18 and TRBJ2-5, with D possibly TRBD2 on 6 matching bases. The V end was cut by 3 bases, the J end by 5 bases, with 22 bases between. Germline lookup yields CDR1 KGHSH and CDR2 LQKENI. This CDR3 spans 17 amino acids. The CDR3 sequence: CASSPYLAGLLGETQYF. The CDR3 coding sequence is TGTGCCAGCTCACCTTACTTGGCGGGGCTATTGGGGGAGACCCAGTACTTC.

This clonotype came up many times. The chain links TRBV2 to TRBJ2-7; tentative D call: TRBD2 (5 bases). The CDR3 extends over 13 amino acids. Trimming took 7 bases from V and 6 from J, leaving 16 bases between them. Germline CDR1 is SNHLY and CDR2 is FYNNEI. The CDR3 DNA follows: TGTGCCAGCATAGCGCATCCCTTTGGCGAGCAGTACTTC. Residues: CASIAHPFGEQYF.

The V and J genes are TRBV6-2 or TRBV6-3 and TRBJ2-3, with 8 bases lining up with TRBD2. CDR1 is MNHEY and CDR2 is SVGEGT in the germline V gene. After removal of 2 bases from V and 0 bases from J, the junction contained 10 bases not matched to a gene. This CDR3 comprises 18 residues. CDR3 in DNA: TGTGCCAGCAGTTACACCCTCGTGGCGGGGGGTAGCACAGATACGCAGTATTTT. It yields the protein CASSYTLVAGGSTDTQYF.

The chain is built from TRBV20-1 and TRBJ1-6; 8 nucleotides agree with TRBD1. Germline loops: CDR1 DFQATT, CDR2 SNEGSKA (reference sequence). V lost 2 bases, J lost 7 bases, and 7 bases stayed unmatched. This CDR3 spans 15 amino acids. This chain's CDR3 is CSARPGQGANSPLHF. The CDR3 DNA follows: TGCAGTGCTAGACCGGGTCAGGGGGCGAATTCACCCCTCCACTTT.

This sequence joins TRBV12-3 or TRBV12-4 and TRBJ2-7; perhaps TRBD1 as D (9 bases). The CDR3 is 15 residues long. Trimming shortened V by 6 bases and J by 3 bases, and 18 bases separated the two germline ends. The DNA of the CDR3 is TGTGCCAGCAGCGGGAGGGACAGGGATATCTACGAGCAGTACTTC. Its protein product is CASSGRDRDIYEQYF.

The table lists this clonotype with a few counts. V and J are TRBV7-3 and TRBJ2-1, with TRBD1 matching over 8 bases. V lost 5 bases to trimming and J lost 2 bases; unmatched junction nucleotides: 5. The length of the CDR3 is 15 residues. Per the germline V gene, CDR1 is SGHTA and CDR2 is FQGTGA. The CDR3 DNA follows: TGTGCCAGCAGCCGACAGGGGTCTCCCTACAATGAGCAGTTCTTC. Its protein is CASSRQGSPYNEQFF.

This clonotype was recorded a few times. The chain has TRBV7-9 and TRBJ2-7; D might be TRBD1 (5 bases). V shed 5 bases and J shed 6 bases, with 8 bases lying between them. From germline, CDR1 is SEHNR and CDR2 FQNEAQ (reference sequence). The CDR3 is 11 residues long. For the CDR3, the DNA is TGTGCCAGCAGCCCAGGGATCGAGCAGTACTTC. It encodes CASSPGIEQYF.

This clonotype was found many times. CDR3 in amino acids: CASSPDRTDYGYTF. In DNA form, the CDR3 reads TGTGCCAGCAGCCCTGACAGGACTGACTATGGCTACACCTTC. The chain uses TRBV11-1 and TRBJ1-2, with D maybe TRBD1 (6 bases). Deletions cut 5 bases from V and 3 bases from J, with 13 bases between. This CDR3 has 14 residues. The germline gives CDR1 SGHAT, CDR2 FQDESV (reference sequence).

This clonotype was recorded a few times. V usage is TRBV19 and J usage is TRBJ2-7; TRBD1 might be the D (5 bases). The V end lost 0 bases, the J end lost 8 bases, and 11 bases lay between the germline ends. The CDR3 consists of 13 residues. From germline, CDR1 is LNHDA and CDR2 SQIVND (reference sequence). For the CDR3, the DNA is TGTGCCAGTAGTATAGATCTCAAGGGGAAGCAGTACTTC. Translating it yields CASSIDLKGKQYF.